One and the same sample provided the 6 T cell receptor beta chains below, sequenced in a study of radiotherapy plus CTLA-4 blockade in lung cancer. This table comes from immunoSEQ multiplex PCR, and its TCRdb copy is limited to in-frame clones, with some not included. The table includes just over 14,000 clones, roughly 72% detected once. The source material was peripheral blood, sampled from a patient treated with radiotherapy plus ipilimumab. These receptors were obtained from a human donor with non-small cell lung cancer whose response to radiotherapy plus ipilimumab could not be evaluated.

The V gene is TRBV27, the J gene TRBJ1-5; 7 nucleotides align to TRBD1. Germline lookup yields CDR1 MNHEY and CDR2 SMNVEV (reference sequence). Trimming at V came to 6 bases and at J to 7 bases, leaving 9 bases not matched to a gene. The CDR3 covers 14 residues. CDR3 loop: CASSQTGRGQPQHF. In DNA, the CDR3 is TGTGCCAGCAGCCAGACAGGGAGAGGGCAGCCCCAGCATTTT.

In its sample, this clone was seen a few times. The genes are TRBV28 and TRBJ1-1; D unresolved. V lost 7 bases to trimming and J lost 0 bases, with 9 bases between them. Germline loops: CDR1 MDHEN, CDR2 SYDVKM. This CDR3 contains 13 residues. Here the CDR3 reads CASKQEMNTEAFF. The CDR3 DNA is TGTGCCAGCAAGCAAGAGATGAACACTGAAGCTTTCTTT. The full variable domain, in which reference TRBV28 and TRBJ1-1 provide the parts outside the CDR3, is DVKVTQSSRYLVKRTGEKVFLECVQDMDHENMFWYRQDPGLGLRLIYFSYDVKMKEKGDIPEGYSVSREKKERFSLILESASTNQTSMYLCASKQEMNTEAFFGQGTRLTVV.

This clone was seen more than once but under ten times. V gene TRBV29-1 combines with J gene TRBJ2-3, with D possibly TRBD2 on 6 matching bases. V lost 5 bases, J lost 1 base, and 16 bases lay in between. Germline loops: CDR1 SQVTM, CDR2 ANQGSEA. The CDR3 runs to 15 residues. The chain's CDR3 is CSVPPAGGGTDTQYF. CDR3 DNA: TGCAGCGTTCCCCCCGCGGGCGGGGGCACAGATACGCAGTATTTT.

This chain links TRBV6-6 with TRBJ2-2, with D maybe TRBD1 (5 bases). Trimming pared 3 bases from V and 7 bases from J, leaving 18 bases between. The CDR3 spans 16 residues. Germline CDR1 MNHNY, CDR2 SVGAGI (reference sequence). The CDR3 sequence is CASSYHRVGAIGELFF. The CDR3 bases are TGTGCCAGCAGTTATCACCGAGTTGGGGCAATCGGGGAGCTGTTTTTT.

The chain couples TRBV9 to TRBJ1-4; 9 bases line up with TRBD1. Per the germline V gene, CDR1 is SGDLS and CDR2 is YYNGEE. V shed 3 bases, J shed 8 bases, and the junction held 11 bases outside the gene matches. The CDR3 totals 16 residues. CDR3 nucleotides: TGTGCCAGCAGCGCCACGACAGGGGGGGGGACGGAAAAACTGTTTTTT. Amino acids: CASSATTGGGTEKLFF.

The genes are TRBV28 and TRBJ2-7; TRBD1 is a possible D gene (5 bases). Germline loops: CDR1 MDHEN, CDR2 SYDVKM. The CDR3 has 13 residues. Trimming shortened V by 2 bases and J by 1 base, and 6 bases separated the two germline ends. CDR3 in amino acids: CASSLRQSYEQYF. As DNA, the CDR3 is TGTGCCAGCAGTTTAAGACAGTCCTACGAGCAGTACTTC. Supplemented by reference TRBV28 and TRBJ2-7, the full variable domain reads DVKVTQSSRYLVKRTGEKVFLECVQDMDHENMFWYRQDPGLGLRLIYFSYDVKMKEKGDIPEGYSVSREKKERFSLILESASTNQTSMYLCASSLRQSYEQYFGPGTRLTVT.